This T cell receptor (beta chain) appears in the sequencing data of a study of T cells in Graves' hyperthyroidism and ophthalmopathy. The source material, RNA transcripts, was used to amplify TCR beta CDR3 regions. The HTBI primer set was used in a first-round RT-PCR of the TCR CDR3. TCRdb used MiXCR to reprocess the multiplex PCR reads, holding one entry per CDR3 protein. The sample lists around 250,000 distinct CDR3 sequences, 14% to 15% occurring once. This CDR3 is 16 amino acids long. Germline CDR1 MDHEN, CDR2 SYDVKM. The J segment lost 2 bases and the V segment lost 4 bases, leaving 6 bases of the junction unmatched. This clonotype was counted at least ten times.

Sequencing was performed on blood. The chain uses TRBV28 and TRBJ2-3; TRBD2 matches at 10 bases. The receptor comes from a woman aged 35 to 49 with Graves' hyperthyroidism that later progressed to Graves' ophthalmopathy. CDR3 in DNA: TGTGCCAGCAGTTCGCCAGCGGGAGGGCCCACAGATACGCAGTATTTT. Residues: CASSSPAGGPTDTQYF.